This T cell receptor (beta chain) stems from a study of CD8 T cells in ankylosing spondylitis. Study results and limitations: Significant enrichment of disease-linked clones was reported in matched ankylosing spondylitis synovial fluid.

From germline, CDR1 is SGHVS and CDR2 FQNEAQ. Trimming cost V 4 bases and J 5 bases, with 14 bases left between them. This CDR3 region has 14 residues. Making use of molecular barcodes, quantitative 5'-RACE generated TCR beta libraries. One entry per CDR3 protein results from TCRdb running MiXCR on the 5' RACE reads. The data hold around 35,000 distinct CDR3 sequences, with about 11% observed a single time. For this clonotype: The antigen remains undetermined.

What was sequenced was synovial fluid, either unsorted or a sorted T cell fraction (not recorded which). The clonotype originates from a male donor with ankylosing spondylitis. This chain uses TRBV7-8 with TRBJ2-5, with D tentatively TRBD2 (6 bases). CDR3 bases: TGTGCCAGCAGCTACCAGGAGGGTTCGGAGACCCAGTACTTC. Encoded protein: CASSYQEGSETQYF.